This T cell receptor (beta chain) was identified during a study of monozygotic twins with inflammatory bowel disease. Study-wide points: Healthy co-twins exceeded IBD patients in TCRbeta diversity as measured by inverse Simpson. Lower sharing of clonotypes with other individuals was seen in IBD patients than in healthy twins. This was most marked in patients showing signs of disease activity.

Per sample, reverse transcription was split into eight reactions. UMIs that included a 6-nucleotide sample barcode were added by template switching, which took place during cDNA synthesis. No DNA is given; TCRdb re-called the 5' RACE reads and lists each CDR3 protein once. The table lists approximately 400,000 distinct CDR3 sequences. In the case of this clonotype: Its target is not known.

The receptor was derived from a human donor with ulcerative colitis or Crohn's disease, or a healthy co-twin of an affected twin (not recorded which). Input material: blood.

CDR3 region: CASSVHGNNEQFF. The chain recombines TRBV9 with TRBJ2-1. Germline V gene data show CDR1 as SGDLS and CDR2 as YYNGEE. The CDR3 runs 13 residues.